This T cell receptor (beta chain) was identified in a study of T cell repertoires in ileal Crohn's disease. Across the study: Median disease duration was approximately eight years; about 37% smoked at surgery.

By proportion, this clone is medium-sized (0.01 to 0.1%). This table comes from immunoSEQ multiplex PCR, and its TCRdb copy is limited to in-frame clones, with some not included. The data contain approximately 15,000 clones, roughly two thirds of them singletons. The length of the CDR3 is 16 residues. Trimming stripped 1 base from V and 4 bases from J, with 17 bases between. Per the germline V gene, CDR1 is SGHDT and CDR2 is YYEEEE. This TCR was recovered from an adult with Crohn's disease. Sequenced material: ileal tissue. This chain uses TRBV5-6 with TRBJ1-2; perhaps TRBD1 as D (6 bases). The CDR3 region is CASSLWVGQLIYGYTF. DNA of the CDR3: TGTGCCAGCAGCTTGTGGGTAGGACAGTTAATCTATGGCTACACCTTC.